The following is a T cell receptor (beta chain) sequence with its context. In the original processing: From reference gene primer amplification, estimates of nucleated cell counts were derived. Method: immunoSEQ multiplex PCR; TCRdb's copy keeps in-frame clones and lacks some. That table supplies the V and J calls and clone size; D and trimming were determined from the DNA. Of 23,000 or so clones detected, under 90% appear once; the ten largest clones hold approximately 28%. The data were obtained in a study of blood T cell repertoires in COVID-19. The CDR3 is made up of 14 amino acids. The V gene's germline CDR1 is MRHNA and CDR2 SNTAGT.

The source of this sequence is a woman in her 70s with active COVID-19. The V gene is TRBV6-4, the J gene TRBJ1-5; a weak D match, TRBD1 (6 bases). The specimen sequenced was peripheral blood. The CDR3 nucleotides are TGTGTCACAGCAACCAGGGGATCCAATCAGCCCCAGCATTTT. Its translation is CVTATRGSNQPQHF.